This T cell receptor (beta chain) derives from a study of Graves' ophthalmopathy and Graves' hyperthyroidism (dated by TCRdb to 2016 to 2019). In the study overall: Peripheral blood was collected at initial diagnosis, before any treatment. TCR beta repertoire signatures were used to distinguish Graves' ophthalmopathy from Graves' hyperthyroidism and to predict progression to ophthalmopathy. In total, some 130 blood samples were TCR-sequenced: approximately 40 ophthalmopathy, approximately 80 hyperthyroidism and around 17 hyperthyroidism-to-ophthalmopathy patients. A discovery set of 95 to 100 patients (under 45 ophthalmopathy, under 65 stable hyperthyroidism) was enrolled to explore V-J signatures distinguishing ophthalmopathy from hyperthyroidism. For independent validation, a separate cohort was made up of roughly 19 hyperthyroidism patients plus 17 patients who later progressed from hyperthyroidism to ophthalmopathy. T-cell repertoires of thyroid tissue and blood were compared in several hyperthyroidism patients. Following sample collection, hyperthyroidism patients were given methimazole at a starting dose of 30 mg daily, and ophthalmopathy patients were given high-dose intravenous methylprednisolone. The 100 or so discovery patients were randomly divided into training and test sets at a 7:3 ratio.

Points on this clonotype: No cognate antigen has been identified for it. One base away there is no much larger clone; base qualities are not given.

V trim: 2 bases; J trim: 1 base; unmatched bases: 7. The CDR1 and CDR2 encoded by the germline V gene are LGHNA and YNFKEQ. The CDR3 spans 17 residues, from the cysteine through the phenylalanine. This entry keeps only the CDR3 DNA: 51 bases, framed from base 1. Patients with ophthalmopathy had moderately to severely active disease, with a Clinical Activity Score of 3 or more, a NOSPECS grade of 4 or more, and a disease duration of less than 3 months. Anyone with other autoimmune diseases, uncontrolled infections, pregnancy or lactation was excluded from the study. Clinical symptoms, serum thyroxine, TRAb, thyroid ultrasound and orbital computed tomography were used for diagnosis. Using Ficoll-Paque density gradient centrifugation, PBMCs were isolated from 10 ml of fresh peripheral blood. Total RNA was extracted using Trizol reagent, and RNA quality was checked on an Agilent 2100 Bioanalyzer. General conclusions and limits of the study: Among expanded thyroid clonotypes with frequency above 0.001, most also showed up in blood, which suggests that blood repertoires may reflect the thyroid immune response. In cross-validation, the 13-signature model distinguished ophthalmopathy from stable hyperthyroidism with just over 85% sensitivity and around 81% specificity, and in the test set the corresponding values were approximately 80% and 68%. Sample size was not predetermined statistically, and investigators were not blinded to group allocation. In validation, the model predicted ophthalmopathy progression with more than 70% sensitivity and 72% to 80% specificity; roughly 12 predicted patients were CT-confirmed with GO in a median of about 6.2 months.

TCR beta CDR3 regions were amplified from RNA transcripts for repertoire sequencing. The first round of RT-PCR was done with HTBI primers and the Qiagen OneStep RT-PCR kit, and was followed by a second round of multiplex PCR, then size selection and purification. Libraries were sequenced paired-end with 100 bp reads on an Illumina HiSeq2000. The authors' analysis ran thus. SOAPnuke was used to process the reads, throwing out any read that had adapters, had uncalled bases, had a mean Phred below 15, or lacked an exact constant-primer or identifier match. COPE v1.2.5 was used to merge high-quality paired reads. Each unique nucleotide sequence was treated as a clonotype, and MiTCR v1.1 was used to align the clonotypes to the IMGT TRB V, D and J references. The analysis was limited to V-J combinations with a frequency above 0.0001, which together covered 99.2% of the repertoires. For each V-J combination, a TCR clonal expansion and chaos score was defined as the ratio of F50 clonal expansion to chaos observed in the TCRdist matrix. Welch's t-statistics and random forest were used to reduce the features to around 13 V-J combinations, which were then used as input to a naive Bayes classifier. The similarity between thyroid and blood repertoires was quantified using the Morisita-Horn index. TCRdb reprocessed the public reads (quality trimming at Q25 with fastp, clone calling with MiXCR) and kept in-frame beta chains. Duplicate CDR3 protein sequences are folded into a single record with the most common DNA and genes. The V and J calls shown here were made by TCRdb, not taken from the authors' results. This sample gives a few hundred thousand distinct CDR3 sequences in total; around 17% of them show up just once. Roughly 1.4% of the sample lies in the top ten.

The chain is assembled from TRBV4-2 and TRBJ2-7; 11 bases in between match TRBD2. The sample was peripheral blood. The TCR originated in a woman aged 18 to 35 with Graves' ophthalmopathy. Donor details come from another sample of the same person, matched by shared clones. The CDR3 reads as follows: CASSQPPRTSGSYEQYF. The DNA sequence is TGTGCCAGCAGCCAACCACCTCGGACTAGCGGGTCCTACGAGCAGTACTTC.